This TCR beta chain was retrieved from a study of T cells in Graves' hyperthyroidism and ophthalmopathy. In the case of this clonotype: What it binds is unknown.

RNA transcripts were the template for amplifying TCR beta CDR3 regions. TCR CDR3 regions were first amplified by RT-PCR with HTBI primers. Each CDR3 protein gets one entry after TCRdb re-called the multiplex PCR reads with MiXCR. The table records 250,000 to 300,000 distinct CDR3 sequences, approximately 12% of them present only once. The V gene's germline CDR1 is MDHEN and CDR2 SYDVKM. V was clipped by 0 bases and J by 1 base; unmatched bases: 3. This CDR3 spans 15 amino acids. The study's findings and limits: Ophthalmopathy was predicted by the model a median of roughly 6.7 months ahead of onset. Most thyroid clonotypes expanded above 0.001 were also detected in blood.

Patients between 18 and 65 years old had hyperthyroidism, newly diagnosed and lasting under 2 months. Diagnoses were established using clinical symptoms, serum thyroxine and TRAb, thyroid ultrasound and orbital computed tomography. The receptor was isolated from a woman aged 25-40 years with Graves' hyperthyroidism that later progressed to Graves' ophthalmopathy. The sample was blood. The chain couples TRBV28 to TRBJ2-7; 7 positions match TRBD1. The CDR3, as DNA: TGTGCCAGCAGTTTATGGGACAGGAATTCCTACGAGCAGTACTTC. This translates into CASSLWDRNSYEQYF.